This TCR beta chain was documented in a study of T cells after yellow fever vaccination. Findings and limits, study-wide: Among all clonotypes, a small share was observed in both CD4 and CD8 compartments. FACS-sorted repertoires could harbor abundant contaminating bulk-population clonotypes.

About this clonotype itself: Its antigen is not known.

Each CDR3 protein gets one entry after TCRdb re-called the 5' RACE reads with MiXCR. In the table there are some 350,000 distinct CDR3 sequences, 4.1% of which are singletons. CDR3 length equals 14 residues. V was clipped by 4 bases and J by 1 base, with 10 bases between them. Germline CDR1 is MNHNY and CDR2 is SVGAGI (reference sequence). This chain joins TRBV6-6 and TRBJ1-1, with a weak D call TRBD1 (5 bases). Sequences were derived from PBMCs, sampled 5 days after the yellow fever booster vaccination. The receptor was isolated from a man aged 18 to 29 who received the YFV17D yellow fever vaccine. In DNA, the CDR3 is TGTGCCAGCAGTTGGGGACCGACGAACACTGAAGCTTTCTTT. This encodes CASSWGPTNTEAFF.